These 27 T cell receptor beta chains originate from one sample sequenced in a study of identifying expanded T cells in peripheral blood. The method was immunoSEQ multiplex PCR; TCRdb's version includes in-frame clones alone and lacks a portion of them. Altogether more than 90,000 clones are present, approximately 90% being singletons, with the ten largest covering approximately 17%. Sequencing input: blood. All receptors come from a person aged 18 to 70 in good health.

The chain joins TRBV7-9 to TRBJ1-3; D remains unclear. CDR3 length equals 13 residues. Trimming removed 7 bases from V and 0 bases from J, with 7 bases in between. From germline, CDR1 is SEHNR and CDR2 FQNEAQ (reference sequence). As DNA, the CDR3 is TGTGCCAGCATTCAAAACTCTGGAAACACCATATATTTT. Translating it yields CASIQNSGNTIYF.

This clone was seen just once. The genes are TRBV5-5 and TRBJ2-5; D perhaps matches TRBD1 (8 bases). CDR3 length: 18 residues. Germline CDR1 reads SGHKS; CDR2 reads YYEKEE (reference sequence). The ends were cut back, 6 bases at V and 3 bases at J, with 27 bases in the middle. The DNA for the CDR3 is TGTGCCAGCACCCCTACAGGGGGGGAGCCTCGATACAAAGAGACCCAGTACTTC. Protein product: CASTPTGGEPRYKETQYF.

CDR3 region: CASSRTTGTETEAFF. For the CDR3, the DNA is TGTGCCAGCAGCCGAACGACAGGGACGGAGACTGAAGCTTTCTTT. The V and J genes are TRBV7-8 and TRBJ1-1; 7 nucleotides match TRBD1. CDR1 and CDR2 (germline): SGHVS, FQNEAQ. V gave up 5 bases and J gave up 5 bases; unmatched junction bases: 11. The CDR3 has 15 amino acids.

J is TRBJ2-2 and V is TRBV7-2, with D perhaps matching TRBD1 (7 bases). The CDR3 totals 14 residues. The ends were cut back, 7 bases at V and 2 bases at J, with 11 bases in the middle. Germline V CDR1 and CDR2: SGHTA, FQGNSA. The CDR3 bases are TGTGCCAGCACGCGGGACAGAAACACCGGGGAGCTGTTTTTT. The encoded protein is CASTRDRNTGELFF.

This clone was observed once. The gene calls are TRBV5-6 and TRBJ2-7; 8 bases map to TRBD1. Unmatched junction bases numbered 5, after V lost 5 bases and J lost 4 bases. Germline V CDR1 and CDR2: SGHDT, YYEEEE. The CDR3 is 13 amino acids. The CDR3 sequence is CASRGQGTYEQYF. The CDR3 DNA follows: TGTGCCAGCAGAGGACAGGGTACGTACGAGCAGTACTTC.

The chain couples TRBV6-1 to TRBJ2-1; D might be TRBD1 (5 bases). Germline-derived CDR1 and CDR2 are MNHNS and SASEGT. Trimming stripped 1 base from V and 7 bases from J, with 11 bases between. The CDR3 runs to 14 residues. The CDR3 spells CASSEGFQGNEQFF. The CDR3 coding sequence is TGTGCCAGCAGTGAAGGTTTCCAGGGTAATGAGCAGTTCTTC.

Worth noting for this clone: An end of the junction differs from the germline gene, which may be a read error. V and J are TRBV18 and TRBJ1-6; D may be TRBD1 (6 bases). The CDR3 contains 15 residues. The germline gives CDR1 KGHSH, CDR2 LQKENI. DNA for the CDR3: TGTGCCAGCTCGCCACGACAGGCGATGAATTCACCCCTCCACTTT. Its translation is CASSPRQAMNSPLHF.

The rearrangement uses TRBV18 and TRBJ2-1; D call uncertain. The germline V gene has CDR1 KGHSH and CDR2 LQKENI. The CDR3 has 12 residues. V was trimmed by 3 bases and J by 9 bases, leaving 9 bases between them. This CDR3 reads CASSPQAVEQFF. In DNA, the CDR3 is TGTGCCAGCTCACCTCAGGCTGTTGAGCAGTTCTTC.

The rearrangement links TRBV5-1 to TRBJ1-1; 9 bases are shared with TRBD1. CDR3 length equals 15 residues. With 0 bases clipped from V and 4 bases from J, the junction kept 4 bases outside the gene matches. CDR1 and CDR2 from the germline V gene are SGHRS and YFSETQ. The CDR3: CASSLVDRGSTEAFF. CDR3 nucleotides: TGCGCCAGCAGCTTGGTTGACAGGGGGAGCACTGAAGCTTTCTTT.

V is TRBV6-6 and J is TRBJ2-1, with TRBD1 matching 8 bases. The V segment lost 2 bases and the J segment 4 bases; nucleotides outside the gene matches: 4. This CDR3 comprises 15 residues. Germline assignment: CDR1 MNHNY and CDR2 SVGAGI (reference sequence). The chain's CDR3 is CASSYATGVYNEQFF. DNA for the CDR3: TGTGCCAGCAGTTACGCGACAGGGGTGTACAATGAGCAGTTCTTC.

This clone was seen at least ten times. The J gene is TRBJ1-4, the V gene TRBV7-6, with D maybe TRBD1 (6 bases). This CDR3 is built from 15 residues. V was cut by 3 bases and J by 4 bases, with 12 bases left in between. Germline V gene data show CDR1 as SGHVS and CDR2 as FNYEAQ. DNA of the CDR3: TGTGCCAGCAGCTTGAGGGGGACTGATAATGAAAAACTGTTTTTT. Translating it yields CASSLRGTDNEKLFF.

The rearrangement uses TRBV9 and TRBJ1-2, with D perhaps TRBD1 (5 bases). The CDR3 is made up of 14 amino acids. Trimming removed 0 bases at V and 6 bases at J, with 12 bases between. Germline lookup yields CDR1 SGDLS and CDR2 YYNGEE. Here the CDR3 reads CASSVGPGDHGYTF. CDR3 sequence (DNA): TGTGCCAGCAGCGTAGGGCCGGGGGATCATGGCTACACCTTC.

The V and J genes are TRBV6-6 and TRBJ2-5; D is undetermined. CDR1 is MNHNY and CDR2 is SVGAGI in the germline V gene (reference sequence). CDR3 length equals 13 residues. Trimming shortened V by 4 bases and J by 5 bases, and 11 bases separated the two germline ends. CDR3 sequence: CASSSLSTETQYF. The CDR3 region has the DNA TGTGCCAGCAGTTCCCTAAGCACGGAGACCCAGTACTTC.

The V gene is TRBV5-4, the J gene TRBJ2-2; D uncertain. Germline V gives CDR1 SGHNT, CDR2 YYREEE (reference sequence). The CDR3 has 12 residues. Trimming stripped 2 bases from V and 4 bases from J, with 3 bases between. Written as DNA, the CDR3 is TGTGCCAGCAGCTTCTCCACCGGGGAGCTGTTTTTT. Amino acids: CASSFSTGELFF.

The table lists this clone with a count of one. This sequence joins TRBV18 and TRBJ1-3; D remains ambiguous. Germline V gene sequence: CDR1 KGHSH, CDR2 LQKENI. V lost 3 bases and J lost 0, with 15 bases in between. The CDR3 sequence is 17 residues long. The CDR3 reads CASSPSLGLSSGNTIYF. The CDR3 nucleotides are TGTGCCAGCTCACCGTCCTTAGGGTTGAGCTCTGGAAACACCATATATTTT.

The chain employs TRBV6-5 and TRBJ1-1; weak D call: TRBD1 (5 bases). CDR3 length equals 13 residues. The V end lost 5 bases, the J end lost 9 bases, and 16 bases lay between the germline ends. Germline lookup yields CDR1 MNHEY and CDR2 SVGAGI. The CDR3 protein is CASSPLGGGKAFF. For the CDR3, the DNA is TGTGCCAGCAGTCCCCTGGGGGGAGGTAAAGCTTTCTTT.

The rearrangement uses TRBV30 and TRBJ1-5; D remains unclear. The CDR3 loop spans 15 amino acids. CDR1 and CDR2 from the germline V gene are GTSNPN and SVGIG (reference sequence). Between the trimmed V and J ends, which lost 1 base and 1 base, there was a span of 11 bases. The CDR3 region is CAWSALTPSNQPQHF. DNA for the CDR3: TGTGCCTGGAGTGCCCTGACCCCCAGCAATCAGCCCCAGCATTTT. The full variable domain, completed using reference TRBV30 and TRBJ1-5, is SQTIHQWPATLVQPVGSPLSLECTVEGTSNPNLYWYRQAAGRGLQLLFYSVGIGQISSEVPQNLSASRPQDRQFILSSKKLLLSDSGFYLCAWSALTPSNQPQHFGDGTRLSIL.

This chain joins TRBV9 and TRBJ2-1; 7 bases line up with TRBD2. The CDR3 totals 13 residues. Germline lookup yields CDR1 SGDLS and CDR2 YYNGEE. Trimming cost V 0 bases and J 9 bases; bases outside gene matches: 3. As DNA, the CDR3 is TGTGCCAGCAGCGTAGCTACGGGGGGTGAGCAGTTCTTC. Protein sequence: CASSVATGGEQFF.

V usage is TRBV7-9 and J usage is TRBJ2-7; 7 positions agree with TRBD1. The CDR3 covers 15 residues. The junction had 10 bases not matched to a gene; V was cut back by 7 bases and J by 1 base. Germline V gene lookup returns CDR1 SEHNR and CDR2 FQNEAQ (reference sequence). In DNA form, the CDR3 reads TGTGCCAGCACCGAATCCTGGACAGGTTCCTACGAGCAGTACTTC. It is translated as CASTESWTGSYEQYF. The complete variable domain, with remaining parts taken from reference TRBV7-9 and TRBJ2-7, reads DTGVSQNPRHKITKRGQNVTFRCDPISEHNRLYWYRQTLGQGPEFLTYFQNEAQLEKSRLLSDRFSAERPKGSFSTLEIQRTEQGDSAMYLCASTESWTGSYEQYFGPGTRLTVT.

Within the sample, this clone is hyperexpanded (1% or more). Additional DNA sequences in this sample encode the identical CDR3. The rearrangement joins TRBV6-5 to TRBJ1-3, with D perhaps matching TRBD1 (5 bases). The CDR3 contains 14 residues. Germline CDR1 reads MNHEY; CDR2 reads SVGAGI. Trimming left V 3 bases short and J 1 base short, with 7 bases between. Written as DNA, the CDR3 is TGTGCCAGCAGTTATGGGGGTTCTGGAAACACCATATATTTT. Amino acids: CASSYGGSGNTIYF.

The J gene is TRBJ2-5, the V gene TRBV7-2, with D hard to call. Trimming shortened V by 4 bases and J by 6 bases, and 12 bases separated the two germline ends. CDR1 SGHTA and CDR2 FQGNSA come from the germline V gene. The CDR3 runs to 13 residues. In nucleotides, the CDR3 is TGTGCCAGCAGCTCAGAAGGCGGTCAGACCCAGTACTTC. Translating it yields CASSSEGGQTQYF.

The chain is built from TRBV19 and TRBJ1-1; no clear D. Germline loops: CDR1 LNHDA, CDR2 SQIVND (reference sequence). V shed 6 bases and J shed 1 base, with 9 bases lying between them. This CDR3 region has 13 residues. The CDR3 sequence: CASSYTENTEAFF. The CDR3 nucleotides read TGTGCCAGTAGCTATACAGAGAACACTGAAGCTTTCTTT.

The rearrangement links TRBV6-5 to TRBJ1-6, with a weak D call TRBD1 (5 bases). The germline V gene has CDR1 MNHEY and CDR2 SVGAGI. V lost 0 bases, J lost 7 bases, and 13 bases lay in between. The CDR3 is made up of 16 amino acids. The CDR3: CASSYSGERWNSPLHF. DNA of the CDR3: TGTGCCAGCAGTTACTCGGGGGAGCGATGGAATTCACCCCTCCACTTT.

This clone has only one observation. This chain connects TRBV18 to TRBJ1-1; D possibly corresponds to TRBD1 (6 bases). Trimming removed 4 bases at V and 1 base at J, with 13 bases between. Germline-derived CDR1 and CDR2 are KGHSH and LQKENI. The CDR3 is 15 residues long. The chain's CDR3 is CASSRQGTWNTEAFF. DNA of the CDR3: TGTGCCAGCTCACGGCAGGGGACATGGAACACTGAAGCTTTCTTT.

This rearrangement joins TRBV10-2 to TRBJ1-2; weak D call: TRBD1 (6 bases). The CDR3 is 14 amino acids. Germline V gives CDR1 WSHSY, CDR2 SAAADI. V shed 5 bases and J shed 6 bases, with 16 bases lying between them. The CDR3 loop reads CASSTGFAPNGYTF. DNA of the CDR3: TGCGCCAGCAGTACAGGGTTCGCCCCGAATGGCTACACCTTC.

The rearrangement uses TRBV19 and TRBJ1-6; D not resolved. CDR1 and CDR2 from the germline V gene are LNHDA and SQIVND (reference sequence). V lost 1 base and J lost 5, with 6 bases in between. The CDR3 runs 14 residues. The CDR3 is CASSIGGDNSPLHF. The CDR3 nucleotides read TGTGCCAGTAGTATAGGGGGAGATAATTCACCCCTCCACTTT.

The chain employs TRBV5-4 and TRBJ2-1; D is perhaps TRBD2 (7 bases). Trimming took off 0 bases at V and 7 bases at J, with 14 bases between the two ends. This CDR3 has 15 residues. Germline lookup yields CDR1 SGHNT and CDR2 YYREEE (reference sequence). In nucleotides, the CDR3 is TGTGCCAGCAGCTTGGGGGGGGGCAATTCGAATGAGCAGTTCTTC. Encoded protein: CASSLGGGNSNEQFF.